One and the same sample provided the 16 T cell receptor beta chains below, sequenced in a study of blood T cell repertoires in COVID-19. The protocol was immunoSEQ multiplex PCR, while the TCRdb copy is restricted to in-frame clones and leaves out a portion. The sample shows some 170,000 clones, 80% to 90% of them seen only once. The sample was PBMCs or T cells enriched from blood (not recorded which). The source of these receptors is a man in his fifties or sixties who had recovered from COVID-19.

The rearrangement uses TRBV15 and TRBJ1-5; possible D gene TRBD1, 6 bases. Per germline, CDR1 LNHNV and CDR2 YYDKDF (reference sequence). Trimming removed 0 bases from V and 6 bases from J, with 12 bases in between. CDR3 length: 15 residues. The CDR3 DNA reads as TGTGCCACCAGCAGAGATTGGGGGCAGGGTCAGCCCCAGCATTTT. Translating gives CATSRDWGQGQPQHF. The whole variable domain, filled in from reference TRBV15 and TRBJ1-5, reads DAMVIQNPRYQVTQFGKPVTLSCSQTLNHNVMYWYQQKSSQAPKLLFHYYDKDFNNEADTPDNFQSRRPNTSFCFLDIRSPGLGDTAMYLCATSRDWGQGQPQHFGDGTRLSIL.

This clone appeared a single time. The V call is TRBV5-6, the J call TRBJ2-1, with TRBD1 matching over 7 bases. V lost 0 bases to trimming and J lost 3 bases; unmatched junction nucleotides: 3. The length of the CDR3 is 15 residues. The germline gives CDR1 SGHDT, CDR2 YYEEEE. In DNA form, the CDR3 reads TGTGCCAGCAGCTTGGGAGGGGGCTTCTACAATGAGCAGTTCTTC. It encodes CASSLGGGFYNEQFF.

A few counts support this clone. This chain joins TRBV5-8 and TRBJ2-3, with 7 positions matching TRBD2. The germline gives CDR1 SGHTS, CDR2 YDEGEE. V gave up 1 base and J gave up 0 bases; unmatched junction bases: 8. The CDR3 is 17 residues long. This chain's CDR3 is CASSLTRLAASTDTQYF. CDR3 in DNA: TGTGCCAGCAGCTTGACGAGACTAGCAGCTAGCACAGATACGCAGTATTTT. Together with reference TRBV5-8 and TRBJ2-3, the CDR3 gives the full variable domain: EAGVTQSPTHLIKTRGQQATLRCSPISGHTSVYWYQQALGLGLQFLLWYDEGEERNRGNFPPRFSGRQFPNYSSELNVNALELEDSALYLCASSLTRLAASTDTQYFGPGTRLTVL.

The CDR3 sequence is CASSLTQGSYEQYF. CDR3 coding DNA: TGTGCCAGCAGCCTAACGCAGGGCTCCTACGAGCAGTACTTC. The chain joins TRBV11-3 to TRBJ2-7; the D gene is possibly TRBD1 (5 bases). V was cut by 5 bases and J by 0 bases, with 11 bases left in between. Looked up from germline, CDR1 is SGHNT and CDR2 is YENEEA. The CDR3 is 14 amino acids.

The chain links TRBV28 to TRBJ2-7; the D gene is possibly TRBD2 (7 bases). The CDR3 runs 14 residues. V lost 5 bases to trimming and J lost 3 bases, with 14 bases between them. The V gene's germline CDR1 is MDHEN and CDR2 SYDVKM. The CDR3: CASSPGGGIYEQYF. CDR3 DNA: TGTGCCAGCAGTCCCGGCGGGGGCATCTACGAGCAGTACTTC.

The chain joins TRBV7-8 to TRBJ2-1, with 8 bases that match TRBD2. CDR1 SGHVS and CDR2 FQNEAQ come from the germline V gene. Unmatched junction bases numbered 7, after V lost 5 bases and J lost 4 bases. The CDR3 totals 15 residues. As DNA, the CDR3 is TGTGCCAGCAGCACACTCGGGACTAGGTACAATGAGCAGTTCTTC. Translation: CASSTLGTRYNEQFF.

The genes are TRBV3-1 (or the pseudogene TRBV3-2) and TRBJ2-3, with D possibly being TRBD2 (6 bases). Trimming took off 1 base at V and 6 bases at J, with 11 bases between the two ends. The CDR3 is 14 residues long. Germline V CDR1 and CDR2: LGHDT, YNNKEL (reference sequence). The CDR3 DNA follows: TGTGCCAGCAGCCAAGCCCGGGGAGGCGATACGCAGTATTTT. It is translated as CASSQARGGDTQYF.

This clone was counted only a few times. The same CDR3 can be traced to other DNA sequences in this sample. The gene calls are TRBV5-1 and TRBJ2-7; TRBD2 aligns across 10 bases. The V and J ends lost 4 bases and 2 bases, in that order; junction bases with no gene match: 3. The CDR3 is 14 amino acids. In germline, CDR1 is SGHRS, CDR2 YFSETQ. CDR3 nucleotides: TGCGCCAGCAGCCTTAGCGGGGGGCCCTACGAGCAGTACTTC. This translates into CASSLSGGPYEQYF.

The chain employs TRBV18 and TRBJ2-3; TRBD2 agrees at 10 bases. CDR1 and CDR2 (germline): KGHSH, LQKENI. This CDR3 region has 15 residues. The ends lost 5 bases at V and 1 base at J; junction bases unmatched: 3. The CDR3 DNA sequence: TGTGCCAGCTCAAGAACTAGCGGGGGCACAGATACGCAGTATTTT. Translated, it gives CASSRTSGGTDTQYF. The variable domain in full, completed from reference TRBV18 and TRBJ2-3, reads NAGVMQNPRHLVRRRGQEARLRCSPMKGHSHVYWYRQLPEEGLKFMVYLQKENIIDESGMPKERFSAEFPKEGPSILRIQQVVRGDSAAYFCASSRTSGGTDTQYFGPGTRLTVL.

V gene TRBV6-6 combines with J gene TRBJ2-5; 8 bases fit TRBD2. The length of the CDR3 is 14 residues. Trimming at V came to 6 bases and at J to 5 bases, leaving 8 bases not matched to a gene. The germline V gene encodes CDR1 MNHNY and CDR2 SVGAGI (reference sequence). The CDR3 bases are TGTGCCAGCAGCTTAACTAGCGGTGGGGAGACCCAGTACTTC. It yields the protein CASSLTSGGETQYF.

The V gene is TRBV7-2, the J gene TRBJ2-3, with TRBD2 matching over 7 bases. CDR1 is SGHTA, CDR2 FQGNSA, per germline. V was pared by 2 bases and J by 0 bases, with 5 bases of the junction left unmatched. This CDR3 contains 16 residues. CDR3 residues: CASSLLAVGSTDTQYF. The CDR3 nucleotides are TGTGCCAGCAGCTTACTAGCGGTAGGGAGCACAGATACGCAGTATTTT.

The chain couples TRBV27 to TRBJ1-4; 8 bases fit TRBD1. CDR3 length: 15 amino acids. In germline, CDR1 is MNHEY, CDR2 SMNVEV (reference sequence). V lost 4 bases to trimming and J lost 8 bases; unmatched junction nucleotides: 9. The CDR3 spells CASSSIDRGGEKLFF. DNA of the CDR3: TGTGCCAGCAGTTCCATTGACAGGGGAGGCGAAAAACTGTTTTTT.

The V gene is TRBV2, the J gene TRBJ1-2; tentative D call: TRBD1 (6 bases). Trimming left V 6 bases short and J 3 bases short, with 11 bases between. This CDR3 is 13 amino acids long. Per the germline V gene, CDR1 is SNHLY and CDR2 is FYNNEI. The CDR3 DNA follows: TGTGCCAGCAGCCTACAGGGCGACTATGGCTACACCTTC. Translation: CASSLQGDYGYTF.

The chain couples TRBV28 to TRBJ2-3; TRBD1 matches 8 bases. V shed 4 bases, J shed 0 bases, and the junction held 6 bases outside the gene matches. Germline V lookup: CDR1 MDHEN, CDR2 SYDVKM. The CDR3 sequence is 16 residues long. In DNA form, the CDR3 reads TGTGCCAGCAGTTCCCTAGGGACAGGAAGCACAGATACGCAGTATTTT. Translated: CASSSLGTGSTDTQYF. The whole variable domain, filled in from reference TRBV28 and TRBJ2-3, reads DVKVTQSSRYLVKRTGEKVFLECVQDMDHENMFWYRQDPGLGLRLIYFSYDVKMKEKGDIPEGYSVSREKKERFSLILESASTNQTSMYLCASSSLGTGSTDTQYFGPGTRLTVL.

V usage is TRBV19 and J usage is TRBJ1-2; TRBD1 is a possible D gene (5 bases). V gave up 5 bases and J gave up 4 bases, with 11 bases separating them. Per germline, CDR1 LNHDA and CDR2 SQIVND (reference sequence). The CDR3 has 13 residues. The CDR3, as DNA: TGTGCCAGTAGTGGTGCGGGACGCTATGGCTACACCTTC. This sequence encodes CASSGAGRYGYTF.

This rearrangement joins TRBV5-4 to TRBJ2-7, with 10 bases identical to TRBD1. This CDR3 contains 13 residues. Per the germline V gene, CDR1 is SGHNT and CDR2 is YYREEE (reference sequence). The trim removed 9 bases at V and 5 bases at J, leaving 8 bases unmatched. CDR3 sequence reads: CAMFWDRGDEQYF. The DNA for the CDR3 is TGTGCCATGTTTTGGGACAGGGGAGACGAGCAGTACTTC.